This T cell receptor (beta chain) was documented in a study of CD8 T cells in Susac syndrome (dated by TCRdb to the late 2010s). In terms of the full investigation: Whether CD8+ T cell activation and differentiation in Susac syndrome was antigen driven was tested using repertoire sequencing. Study-wide findings and limitations: The study acknowledged that relatively few individuals were included in the TCR sequencing and HLA analysis.

RNA was extracted with the RNeasy kit and about 0.5 to 1 ug was reverse transcribed using random hexamers. The immunoSEQ multiplex PCR assay, which covers 54 Vbeta and 13 Jbeta segments, was used to amplify TCR beta CDR3 regions. PCR amplification bias was corrected by using a synthetic template baseline for primer optimization and computational correction. For the original study's pipeline: Reads were annotated to V, D and J genes per IMGT and analyzed with immunoSEQ Analyzer, keeping only productive sequences. Clonality was calculated as one minus the Shannon entropy normalized by log2 of the number of productive unique sequences. For each patient and control, public and private clones were evaluated among the 100 most prevalent clones. Clones were defined as Susac-specific if absent from the healthy and MS cohorts, from some 1,000 published viral clones and from other ImmuneACCESS disease sequences. TCRdb passed the public sequencing reads through fastp at Q25 and MiXCR, retaining productive beta sequences. Records with the same CDR3 protein are collapsed into one entry carrying the most frequent genes and DNA. For this entry, the V and J calls and clone size follow TCRdb and not the study's own pipeline. The sample contains about 120,000 distinct CDR3 sequences, 94% of them found a single time. The ten biggest clones cover 0.098% of the sample.

With regard to this clonotype: The target of this receptor is not known. It has no much larger one-base neighbor in the sample; base qualities were not kept.

High-throughput TCR beta sequencing profiled peripheral blood CD8+ and CD4+ T cells from healthy donors, Susac syndrome patients and multiple sclerosis patients. The healthy donors served as controls matched for age and sex. Bulk CD8+ and CD4+ T cells were purified by magnetic negative isolation, while CD8+ TEMRA cells were enriched using FACS. Blood was collected in EDTA tubes and processed within 24 hours, with PBMCs isolated through density gradient centrifugation. PBMCs intended for TCR sequencing were frozen in liquid nitrogen and were later thawed in a 37 degrees C water bath. A purity of at least 90% was achieved for sorted or isolated CD4+, CD8+ and CD8+ TEMRA cells. The sample was CD4+ T cells from PBMCs. The sequence derives from a human donor in good health.

The nucleotide sequence is TGTGCCAGCAGACGTGGGACAGGGGGCACCTACGAGCAGTACTTC. Its coded protein is CASRRGTGGTYEQYF. The V and J genes are TRBV6-5 and TRBJ2-7; 12 bases in the middle match TRBD1. The CDR1 and CDR2 encoded by the germline V gene are MNHEY and SVGAGI. V ends up 6 bases short and J 2 bases short, with an unmatched junction base count of 5. The CDR3 covers 15 residues, taking in both the cysteine and the phenylalanine. The DNA shown is the 45-base CDR3, in frame from base 1.